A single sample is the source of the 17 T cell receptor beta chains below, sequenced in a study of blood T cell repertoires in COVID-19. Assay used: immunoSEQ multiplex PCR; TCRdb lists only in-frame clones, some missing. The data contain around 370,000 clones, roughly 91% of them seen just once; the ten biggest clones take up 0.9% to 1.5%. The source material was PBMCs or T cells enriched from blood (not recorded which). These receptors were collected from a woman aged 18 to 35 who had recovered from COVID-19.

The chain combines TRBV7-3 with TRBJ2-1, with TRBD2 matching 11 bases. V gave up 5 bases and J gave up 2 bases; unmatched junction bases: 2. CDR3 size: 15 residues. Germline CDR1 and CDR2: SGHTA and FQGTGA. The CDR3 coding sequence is TGTGCCAGCAGCAAGACTAGCGGGACCTACAATGAGCAGTTCTTC. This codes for CASSKTSGTYNEQFF.

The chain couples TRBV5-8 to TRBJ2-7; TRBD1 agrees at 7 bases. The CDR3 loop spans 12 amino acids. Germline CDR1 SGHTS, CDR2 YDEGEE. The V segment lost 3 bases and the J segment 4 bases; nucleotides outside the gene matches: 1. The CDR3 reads CASSSQGYEQYF. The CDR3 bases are TGTGCCAGCAGCTCACAGGGGTACGAGCAGTACTTC.

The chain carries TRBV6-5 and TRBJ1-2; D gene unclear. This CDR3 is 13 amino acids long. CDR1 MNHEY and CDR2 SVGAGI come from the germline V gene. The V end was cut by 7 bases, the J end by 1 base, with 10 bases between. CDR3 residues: CASTRQVNYGYTF. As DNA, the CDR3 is TGTGCCAGCACGCGACAAGTTAACTATGGCTACACCTTC.

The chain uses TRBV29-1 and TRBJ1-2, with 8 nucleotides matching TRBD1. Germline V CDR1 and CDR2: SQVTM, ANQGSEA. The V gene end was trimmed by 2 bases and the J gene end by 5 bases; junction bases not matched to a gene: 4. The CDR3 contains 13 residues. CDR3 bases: TGCAGCGTTGAATTGGACAGGGCATATGGCTACACCTTC. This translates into CSVELDRAYGYTF. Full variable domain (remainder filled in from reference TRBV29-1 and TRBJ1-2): SAVISQKPSRDICQRGTSLTIQCQVDSQVTMMFWYRQQPGQSLTLIATANQGSEATYESGFVIDKFPISRPNLTFSTLTVSNMSPEDSSIYLCSVELDRAYGYTFGSGTRLTVV.

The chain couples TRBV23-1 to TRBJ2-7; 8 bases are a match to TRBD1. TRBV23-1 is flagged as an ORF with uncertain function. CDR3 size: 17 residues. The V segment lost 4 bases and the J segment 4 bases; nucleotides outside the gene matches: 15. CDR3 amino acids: CASSPTYRTGIPYEQYF. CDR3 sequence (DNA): TGCGCCAGCAGTCCCACCTACCGGACAGGGATCCCATACGAGCAGTACTTC.

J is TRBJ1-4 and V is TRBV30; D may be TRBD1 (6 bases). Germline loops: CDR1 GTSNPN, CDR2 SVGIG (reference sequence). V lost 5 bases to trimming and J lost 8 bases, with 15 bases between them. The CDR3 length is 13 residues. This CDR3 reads CAWGTGHSEKLFF. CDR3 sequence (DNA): TGTGCCTGGGGAACGGGACATAGCGAAAAACTGTTTTTT.

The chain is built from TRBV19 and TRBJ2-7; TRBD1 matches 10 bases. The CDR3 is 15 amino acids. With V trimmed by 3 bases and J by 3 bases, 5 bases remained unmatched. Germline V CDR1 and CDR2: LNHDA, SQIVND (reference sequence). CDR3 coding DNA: TGTGCCAGTAGTATCAGAAGGGACAGGGGCTACGAGCAGTACTTC. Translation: CASSIRRDRGYEQYF. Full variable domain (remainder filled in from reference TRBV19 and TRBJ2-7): DGGITQSPKYLFRKEGQNVTLSCEQNLNHDAMYWYRQDPGQGLRLIYYSQIVNDFQKGDIAEGYSVSREKKESFPLTVTSAQKNPTAFYLCASSIRRDRGYEQYFGPGTRLTVT.

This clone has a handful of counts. In nucleotides, the CDR3 is TGTGCCACGTCCCTGGGGGGACAGGGCGGTTTTCAGCCCCAGCATTTT. This codes for CATSLGGQGGFQPQHF. The rearrangement joins TRBV24-1 to TRBJ1-5; 9 nucleotides align to TRBD1. Germline-derived CDR1 and CDR2 are KGHDR and SFDVKD. This CDR3 spans 16 amino acids. V lost 10 bases, J lost 6 bases, and 15 bases stayed unmatched.

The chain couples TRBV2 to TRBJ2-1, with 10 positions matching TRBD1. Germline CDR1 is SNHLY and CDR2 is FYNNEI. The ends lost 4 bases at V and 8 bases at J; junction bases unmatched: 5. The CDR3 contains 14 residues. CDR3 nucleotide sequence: TGTGCCAGCAGTGGGACGACAGGGGGCCATGAGCAGTTCTTC. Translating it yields CASSGTTGGHEQFF.

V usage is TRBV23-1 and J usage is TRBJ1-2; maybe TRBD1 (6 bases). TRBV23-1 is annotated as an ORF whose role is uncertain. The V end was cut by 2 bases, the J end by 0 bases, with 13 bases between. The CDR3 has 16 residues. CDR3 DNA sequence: TGCGCCAGCAGTCAACGGAGGACAGATCCTAACTATGGCTACACCTTC. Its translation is CASSQRRTDPNYGYTF.

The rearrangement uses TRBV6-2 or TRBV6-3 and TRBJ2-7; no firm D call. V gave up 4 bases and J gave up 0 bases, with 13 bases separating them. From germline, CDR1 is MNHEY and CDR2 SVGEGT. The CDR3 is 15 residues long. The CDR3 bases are TGTGCCAGCAGTTTAGACGGAGTTAGCTCCTACGAGCAGTACTTC. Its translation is CASSLDGVSSYEQYF.

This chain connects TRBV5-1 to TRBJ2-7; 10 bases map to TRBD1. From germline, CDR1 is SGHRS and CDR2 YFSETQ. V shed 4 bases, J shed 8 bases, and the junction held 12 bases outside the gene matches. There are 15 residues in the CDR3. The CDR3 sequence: CASSPTAGTGEQQYF. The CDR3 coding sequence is TGCGCCAGCAGCCCCACCGCCGGGACAGGGGAACAGCAGTACTTC.

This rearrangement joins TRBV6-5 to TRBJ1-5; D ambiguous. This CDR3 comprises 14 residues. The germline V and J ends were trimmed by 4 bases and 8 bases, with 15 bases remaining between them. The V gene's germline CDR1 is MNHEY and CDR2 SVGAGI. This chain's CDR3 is CASSSLRAREPQHF. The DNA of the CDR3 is TGTGCCAGCAGTTCTTTGAGGGCGAGGGAGCCCCAGCATTTT.

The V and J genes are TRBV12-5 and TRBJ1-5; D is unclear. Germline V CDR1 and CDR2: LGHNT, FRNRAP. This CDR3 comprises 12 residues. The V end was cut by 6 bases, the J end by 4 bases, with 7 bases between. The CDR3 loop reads CASGAGNQPQHF. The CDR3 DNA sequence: TGTGCTAGTGGCGCGGGTAATCAGCCCCAGCATTTT. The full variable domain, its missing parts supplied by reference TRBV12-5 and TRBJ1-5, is DARVTQTPRHKVTEMGQEVTMRCQPILGHNTVFWYRQTMMQGLELLAYFRNRAPLDDSGMPKDRFSAEMPDATLATLKIQPSEPRDSAVYFCASGAGNQPQHFGDGTRLSIL.

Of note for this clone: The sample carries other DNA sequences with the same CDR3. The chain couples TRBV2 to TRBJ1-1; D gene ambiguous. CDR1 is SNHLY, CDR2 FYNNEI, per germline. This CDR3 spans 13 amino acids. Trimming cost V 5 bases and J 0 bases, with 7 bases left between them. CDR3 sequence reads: CASSRTVNTEAFF. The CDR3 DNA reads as TGTGCCAGCAGTCGGACTGTGAACACTGAAGCTTTCTTT.

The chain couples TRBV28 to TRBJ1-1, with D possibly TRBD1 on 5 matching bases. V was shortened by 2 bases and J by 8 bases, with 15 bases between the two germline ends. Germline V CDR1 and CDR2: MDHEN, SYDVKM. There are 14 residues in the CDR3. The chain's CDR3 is CASSLVALGQEAFF. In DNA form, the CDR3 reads TGTGCCAGCAGTTTAGTTGCTCTGGGGCAGGAAGCTTTCTTT.

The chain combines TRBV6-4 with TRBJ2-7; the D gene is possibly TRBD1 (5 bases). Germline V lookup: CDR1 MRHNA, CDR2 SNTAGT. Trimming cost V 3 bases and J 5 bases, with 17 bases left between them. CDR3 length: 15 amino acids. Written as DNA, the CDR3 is TGTGCCAGCAGTGATTGTCAGGGTGGTCGCGACGAGCAGTACTTC. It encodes CASSDCQGGRDEQYF.